This T cell receptor beta chain was obtained from a study of OX40 agonist ivuxolimab in advanced cancers. For the study at large: Hepatocellular carcinoma, melanoma, renal cell or head and neck cancer occurred in dose-escalation patients. Participants, about 83% male, averaged 60 years of age, ranging from roughly 20 to 79.

Data came from immunoSEQ multiplex PCR; TCRdb stores just in-frame clones and leaves some out. The top ten hold 0.7% to 0.95% of the sample, which has 98,000 or so clones, 88% seen once. The sequencing here drew on CD4+ or CD8+ T cells sorted from blood, taken in a trial of the OX40 agonist ivuxolimab. This clonotype originated in an adult with an advanced solid tumor such as melanoma, head and neck, liver or kidney cancer.

The CDR3 nucleotides are TGTGCCAGTAGGACCCAAGCGAACACTGAAGCTTTCTTT. It codes for CASRTQANTEAFF. The rearrangement joins TRBV19 to TRBJ1-1; D gene unclear. The germline CDR1 and CDR2 sequences are LNHDA and SQIVND (reference sequence). This CDR3 comprises 13 residues. V dropped 6 bases and J dropped 1 base, with 9 bases sitting between them.